This passage covers 19 T cell receptor beta chains from one sample sequenced in a study of cytomegalovirus exposure and HLA in healthy donors. This PCR relied on a set of 60 Vbeta primers and 13 Jbeta primers. Clones were sequenced by immunoSEQ multiplex PCR, and TCRdb holds only the in-frame ones, with some missing. Altogether some 90,000 clones are present, around 80% being singletons, with the ten largest covering 0.5% to 0.65%. Material: PBMCs. The source is a man aged 25 to 45 in good health and CMV-seronegative.

The gene calls are TRBV9 and TRBJ1-5; 9 bases map to TRBD1. J was trimmed by 5 bases and V by 3 bases; bases with no gene match: 3. There are 14 residues in the CDR3. The germline CDR1 and CDR2 sequences are SGDLS and YYNGEE. The CDR3, as DNA: TGTGCCAGCAGCGAGGGGGACAGGGATCAGCCCCAGCATTTT. This codes for CASSEGDRDQPQHF.

The chain joins TRBV11-2 to TRBJ2-5; D possibly corresponds to TRBD1 (6 bases). This CDR3 is 15 amino acids long. Germline V CDR1 and CDR2: SGHAT, FQNNGV. V was cut by 3 bases and J by 5 bases, with 16 bases left in between. The CDR3, as DNA: TGTGCCAGCAGCTTTGGGGACACTCCTGGGGAGACCCAGTACTTC. Its protein is CASSFGDTPGETQYF.

The chain joins TRBV27 to TRBJ2-5, with D perhaps TRBD2 (6 bases). Per the germline V gene, CDR1 is MNHEY and CDR2 is SMNVEV (reference sequence). CDR3 length equals 16 residues. V lost 6 bases and J 3 bases, leaving 20 bases between the germline ends. The CDR3 DNA reads TGTGCCAGCAGGACTTATTATGCGGGGAGCAAAGAGACCCAGTACTTC. Translating gives CASRTYYAGSKETQYF.

This CDR3 is CATGLRAYEQYF. CDR3 bases: TGTGCGACGGGACTAAGGGCCTACGAGCAGTACTTC. V gene TRBV27 combines with J gene TRBJ2-7; 7 nucleotides line up with TRBD2. This CDR3 is 12 amino acids long. Germline CDR1 reads MNHEY; CDR2 reads SMNVEV (reference sequence).

The genes are TRBV2 and TRBJ2-3; a possible D gene is TRBD2 (6 bases). V shed 7 bases and J shed 4 bases, with 12 bases lying between them. Germline V gene sequence: CDR1 SNHLY, CDR2 FYNNEI. The CDR3 is 13 residues long. CDR3 residues: CASNQRGADTQYF. The CDR3, as DNA: TGTGCCAGCAATCAGCGCGGGGCAGATACGCAGTATTTT.

This clone was seen only once. The chain is built from TRBV19 and TRBJ1-2; 7 bases map to TRBD1. CDR3 size: 15 residues. V shed 3 bases and J 4 bases; nucleotides not matched to a gene: 8. Germline V CDR1 and CDR2: LNHDA, SQIVND (reference sequence). The CDR3 DNA sequence: TGTGCCAGTAGTATGGACAGGTCTGGAGCCTATGGCTACACCTTC. Its translation is CASSMDRSGAYGYTF.

CDR3 sequence (DNA): TGTGCCAGCTCACCCGACGCCTGGACAGGTTCCCAGCCCCAGCATTTT. Translation: CASSPDAWTGSQPQHF. V usage is TRBV18 and J usage is TRBJ1-5; 7 bases are a match to TRBD1. The CDR3 has 16 amino acids. Trimming cost V 3 bases and J 7 bases; bases outside gene matches: 12. The germline gives CDR1 KGHSH, CDR2 LQKENI.

The rearrangement joins TRBV9 to TRBJ2-1, with 9 nucleotides matching TRBD2. This CDR3 has 17 amino acids. The V and J ends lost 4 bases and 0 bases, in that order; junction bases with no gene match: 8. The germline V gene encodes CDR1 SGDLS and CDR2 YYNGEE. The CDR3 sequence: CASSPRSGGSSYNEQFF. For the CDR3, the DNA is TGTGCCAGCAGCCCCCGCAGCGGGGGGAGCTCCTACAATGAGCAGTTCTTC.

The chain couples TRBV7-2 to TRBJ2-5; 7 bases map to TRBD1. This CDR3 is built from 18 residues. CDR1 and CDR2 (germline): SGHTA, FQGNSA. The trim removed 0 bases at V and 5 bases at J, leaving 15 bases unmatched. DNA of the CDR3: TGTGCCAGCAGCTTAGCACCGGGACAGCTAAGGGTCCAGGAGACCCAGTACTTC. This gives the protein CASSLAPGQLRVQETQYF.

V usage is TRBV29-1 and J usage is TRBJ2-3, with TRBD2 identical over 7 bases. Germline V gene lookup returns CDR1 SQVTM and CDR2 ANQGSEA. The trim removed 3 bases at V and 6 bases at J, leaving 6 bases unmatched. This CDR3 has 13 amino acids. The CDR3 is CSVDLTSSDTQYF. The CDR3, as DNA: TGCAGCGTTGACCTGACTAGCAGCGATACGCAGTATTTT.

The CDR3 nucleotides read TGTGCCAGCAGCGACGGACAGACTAACTATGGCTACACCTTC. It encodes CASSDGQTNYGYTF. The rearrangement joins TRBV9 to TRBJ1-2; a weak D match, TRBD1 (6 bases). The CDR3 consists of 14 residues. Trimming removed 3 bases from V and 0 bases from J, with 9 bases in between. Germline CDR1 and CDR2: SGDLS and YYNGEE.

The chain uses TRBV6-6 and TRBJ1-1; maybe TRBD1 (6 bases). CDR1 is MNHNY and CDR2 is SVGAGI in the germline V gene (reference sequence). Trimming removed 2 bases from V and 6 bases from J, with 10 bases in between. The CDR3 is 13 amino acids. CDR3 sequence reads: CASSYAGASEAFF. For the CDR3, the DNA is TGTGCCAGCAGTTACGCAGGGGCGTCTGAAGCTTTCTTT.

Only a few counts were recorded for this clone. The rearrangement joins TRBV10-2 to TRBJ1-2; D not resolved. V was pared by 2 bases and J by 8 bases, with 18 bases between. The CDR3 length is 15 residues. The germline CDR1 and CDR2 sequences are WSHSY and SAAADI. The CDR3 region has the DNA TGCGCCAGCAGTGAGCCGCTGGGCTTGTCCTCCGGCTACACCTTC. Its translation is CASSEPLGLSSGYTF.

The V call is TRBV10-3, the J call TRBJ2-3, with D tentatively TRBD2 (5 bases). The CDR3 contains 18 residues. V lost 1 base and J lost 1, with 18 bases in between. The germline V gene encodes CDR1 ENHRY and CDR2 SYGVKD. The CDR3 DNA is TGTGCCATCAGTGAGTTCCTAGCAACCGGGTCACGCACAGATACGCAGTATTTT. Its translation: CAISEFLATGSRTDTQYF.

This rearrangement joins TRBV18 to TRBJ1-1; tentative D call: TRBD1 (6 bases). The CDR3 totals 16 residues. The germline gives CDR1 KGHSH, CDR2 LQKENI. V was cut by 2 bases and J by 3 bases, with 16 bases left in between. Here the CDR3 reads CASSPSLGQTDTEAFF. CDR3 nucleotide sequence: TGTGCCAGCTCACCAAGTTTAGGACAGACAGACACTGAAGCTTTCTTT.

This chain connects TRBV7-9 to TRBJ1-5; 11 bases fit TRBD1. The length of the CDR3 is 16 residues. CDR1 SEHNR and CDR2 FQNEAQ come from the germline V gene (reference sequence). J gave up 5 bases and V 4 bases, and 7 bases lay outside the gene matches. Written as DNA, the CDR3 is TGTGCCAGCAGCTCCGGACAGGGGGCGGGAGATCAGCCCCAGCATTTT. It translates to CASSSGQGAGDQPQHF.

V usage is TRBV6-6 and J usage is TRBJ1-2, with 7 bases that match TRBD1. V gave up 0 bases and J gave up 5 bases; unmatched junction bases: 3. The CDR3 loop spans 14 amino acids. Per the germline V gene, CDR1 is MNHNY and CDR2 is SVGAGI (reference sequence). CDR3 protein: CASSYSRGVYGYTF. In DNA, the CDR3 is TGTGCCAGCAGTTACTCCAGGGGGGTTTATGGCTACACCTTC.

This clone was seen only a few times. This chain uses TRBV6-6 with TRBJ2-7, with a weak D call TRBD1 (5 bases). V gave up 0 bases and J gave up 5 bases, with 11 bases separating them. The CDR3 loop spans 14 amino acids. Germline CDR1 is MNHNY and CDR2 is SVGAGI (reference sequence). The CDR3 loop reads CASSYSNDSDEQYV. In DNA form, the CDR3 reads TGTGCCAGCAGTTACTCGAACGACAGCGACGAGCAGTACGTC.

This chain links TRBV7-7 with TRBJ2-7; 13 nucleotides align to TRBD2. J was trimmed by 5 bases and V by 2 bases; bases with no gene match: 3. The CDR3 loop spans 15 amino acids. Germline V gene lookup returns CDR1 SSHAT and CDR2 FNYEAQ (reference sequence). The CDR3 here is CASSLWTSGSNEQYV. CDR3 nucleotide sequence: TGTGCCAGCAGCTTATGGACTAGCGGGAGTAACGAGCAGTACGTC.